These 20 T cell receptor beta chains share one sample of origin, sequenced in a study of beta chain features in type 1 diabetes. The sequenced template was cDNA made from the entire isolated RNA. Measured with immunoSEQ multiplex PCR; TCRdb has only the in-frame clones, and not every one. The sample yields about half a million clones, about an eighth seen once. Sequenced sample: naive CD4+ T cells from blood. Source of these receptors: a young woman in good health.

The DNA for the CDR3 is TGTGCCAGCAGCTTGAAGGCGGGAGTGGACAATGAGCAGTTCTTC. Translated: CASSLKAGVDNEQFF. The chain uses TRBV5-4 and TRBJ2-1, with 7 bases fitting TRBD2. V shed 1 base, J shed 5 bases, and the junction held 6 bases outside the gene matches. The CDR3 length is 15 residues. Germline V CDR1 and CDR2: SGHNT, YYREEE (reference sequence).

This clone was detected only a few times. The chain carries TRBV28 and TRBJ2-5; D is uncertain. V was trimmed by 8 bases and J by 13 bases, leaving 8 bases between them. From germline, CDR1 is MDHEN and CDR2 SYDVKM. This CDR3 has 8 amino acids. The CDR3, as DNA: TGTGCCAGCGGGTCCTCGTACTTC. Protein product: CASGSSYF.

This clone was counted between two and nine times. The chain has TRBV2 and TRBJ2-1; D remains unclear. Deletions cut 0 bases from V and 15 bases from J, with 12 bases between. The germline gives CDR1 SNHLY, CDR2 FYNNEI. There are 12 residues in the CDR3. DNA for the CDR3: TGTGCCAGCAGTGAAGCAGCTCACCAAGCGTTCTTC. It codes for CASSEAAHQAFF. The full variable domain, with the rest looked up from reference TRBV2 and TRBJ2-1, is EPEVTQTPSHQVTQMGQEVILRCVPISNHLYFYWYRQILGQKVEFLVSFYNNEISEKSEIFDDQFSVERPDGSNFTLKIRSTKLEDSAMYFCASSEAAHQAFFGPGTRLTVL.

This clone has just a few counts. This chain connects TRBV4-3 to TRBJ2-2; the D is unclear. Trimming took 1 base from V and 5 from J, leaving 11 bases between them. From germline, CDR1 is LGHNA and CDR2 YSLEER. The CDR3 has 15 residues. CDR3 sequence reads: CASSQGAGVTGELFF. CDR3 DNA sequence: TGCGCCAGCAGCCAAGGAGCCGGCGTAACCGGGGAGCTGTTTTTT.

This clone showed up just a few times. The chain employs TRBV30 and TRBJ2-3, with 13 bases that match TRBD2. The CDR3 is 15 residues long. V lost 5 bases and J lost 6; bases outside the gene matches: 8. Germline values: CDR1 GTSNPN, CDR2 SVGIG (reference sequence). CDR3 coding DNA: TGTGCCTGGGGAACTAGCGGGAGGGTCGCGGATACGCAGTATTTT. Translation gives CAWGTSGRVADTQYF.

This clone was picked up one time. The CDR3: CASRGKGANYGYTF. CDR3 nucleotides: TGTGCCAGCAGAGGAAAGGGTGCTAACTATGGCTACACCTTC. The chain uses TRBV2 and TRBJ1-2, with D uncertain. The V end was cut by 6 bases, the J end by 0 bases, with 11 bases between. Per the germline V gene, CDR1 is SNHLY and CDR2 is FYNNEI. There are 14 residues in the CDR3. The full variable domain, with the rest looked up from reference TRBV2 and TRBJ1-2, is EPEVTQTPSHQVTQMGQEVILRCVPISNHLYFYWYRQILGQKVEFLVSFYNNEISEKSEIFDDQFSVERPDGSNFTLKIRSTKLEDSAMYFCASRGKGANYGYTFGSGTRLTVV.

V and J are TRBV7-2 and TRBJ1-2, with TRBD1 matching over 7 bases. V lost 4 bases to trimming and J lost 4 bases; unmatched junction nucleotides: 6. Looked up from germline, CDR1 is SGHTA and CDR2 is FQGNSA. CDR3 size: 14 residues. CDR3 nucleotides: TGTGCCAGCAGCTCCAAGGGGGCTTCCTATGGCTACACCTTC. Its translation: CASSSKGASYGYTF.

The chain carries TRBV4-3 and TRBJ2-1; a weak D match, TRBD1 (5 bases). CDR1 and CDR2 (germline): LGHNA, YSLEER. The CDR3 is made up of 15 amino acids. V was clipped by 5 bases and J by 3 bases, with 14 bases between them. The CDR3 DNA is TGCGCCAGCAGCTCACAGGCGGCAGACTACAATGAGCAGTTCTTC. Translation: CASSSQAADYNEQFF.

The chain links TRBV29-1 to TRBJ1-2, with 9 bases that match TRBD1. This CDR3 spans 13 amino acids. V was pared by 3 bases and J by 8 bases, with 7 bases of the junction left unmatched. Germline assignment: CDR1 SQVTM and CDR2 ANQGSEA. The CDR3 loop reads CSVEGQGRSGYTF. CDR3 DNA: TGCAGCGTTGAGGGACAGGGCAGGAGCGGCTACACCTTC.

This clone turned up a few times. V gene TRBV5-4 combines with J gene TRBJ2-7, with D possibly TRBD1 on 5 matching bases. CDR3 length equals 13 residues. CDR1 and CDR2 (germline): SGHNT, YYREEE (reference sequence). Trimming removed 2 bases at V and 4 bases at J, with 10 bases between. The CDR3 is CASSLGSGYEQYF. CDR3 DNA: TGTGCCAGCAGCTTAGGGTCAGGGTACGAGCAGTACTTC.

The chain employs TRBV27 and TRBJ1-1, with 7 bases that match TRBD1. This CDR3 is built from 13 residues. J gave up 2 bases and V 7 bases, and 4 bases lay outside the gene matches. Per germline, CDR1 MNHEY and CDR2 SMNVEV (reference sequence). CDR3 in DNA: TGTGCCAGCAAAAGGACAGGCAACACTGAAGCTTTCTTT. Residues: CASKRTGNTEAFF.

This clone was picked up a small number of times. The rearrangement joins TRBV14 to TRBJ2-3; 7 bases align to TRBD2. The ends lost 4 bases at V and 10 bases at J; junction bases unmatched: 5. The CDR3 has 12 amino acids. The germline V gene encodes CDR1 SGHDN and CDR2 FVKESK. The CDR3 DNA sequence: TGTGCCAGCAGCCCGGGAGGACGGGCGCAGTATTTT. Protein: CASSPGGRAQYF.

This clone has a handful of counts. The rearrangement uses TRBV14 and TRBJ2-1; possible D gene TRBD2, 5 bases. V was pared by 3 bases and J by 0 bases, with 9 bases between. CDR3 size: 15 residues. Germline CDR1 and CDR2: SGHDN and FVKESK. CDR3 in amino acids: CASSQRTGSYNEQFF. The DNA of the CDR3 is TGTGCCAGCAGCCAGAGGACTGGCTCCTACAATGAGCAGTTCTTC.

The rearrangement uses TRBV7-9 and TRBJ2-2; D may be TRBD1 or TRBD2 (5 bases each). Trimming removed 9 bases from V and 6 bases from J, with 8 bases in between. The CDR3 length is 11 residues. Germline V gene data show CDR1 as SEHNR and CDR2 as FQNEAQ (reference sequence). The CDR3 sequence: CASGTPGELFF. In DNA form, the CDR3 reads TGTGCCAGTGGGACCCCCGGGGAGCTGTTTTTT.

This chain links TRBV7-9 with TRBJ1-4; unclear D gene. V lost 8 bases and J 7 bases, leaving 17 bases between the germline ends. Per germline, CDR1 SEHNR and CDR2 FQNEAQ (reference sequence). CDR3 length: 14 amino acids. The CDR3 reads CASGGHVLGEKLFF. CDR3 nucleotides: TGTGCCAGCGGAGGGCACGTCCTAGGTGAAAAACTGTTTTTT.

This clone was observed a handful of times. The chain uses TRBV4-3 and TRBJ1-2, with unresolved D. V lost 1 base and J lost 3, with 9 bases in between. CDR3 size: 14 residues. The germline CDR1 and CDR2 sequences are LGHNA and YSLEER. CDR3 residues: CASSQAGRDYGYTF. The CDR3 DNA reads as TGCGCCAGCAGCCAAGCAGGACGTGACTATGGCTACACCTTC.

This clone turned up a few times. The V call is TRBV7-2, the J call TRBJ2-3, with D unresolved. Germline V gene sequence: CDR1 SGHTA, CDR2 FQGNSA. CDR3 length: 14 amino acids. Deletions cut 5 bases from V and 0 bases from J, with 9 bases between. The CDR3 DNA is TGTGCCAGCAGCGCCCCAATAAGCACAGATACGCAGTATTTT. It specifies CASSAPISTDTQYF.

This rearrangement joins TRBV30 to TRBJ2-3; 10 bases are shared with TRBD2. The junction had 6 bases not matched to a gene; V was cut back by 1 base and J by 5 bases. The CDR3 length is 15 residues. CDR1 GTSNPN and CDR2 SVGIG come from the germline V gene (reference sequence). CDR3 nucleotides: TGTGCCTGGAGTGGTAGCGGGAGGTCGGAAGATACGCAGTATTTT. Residues: CAWSGSGRSEDTQYF.

The sample holds a few counts of this clone. This CDR3 is also generated by other DNA sequences in the sample. This sequence joins TRBV5-1 and TRBJ2-1; 10 bases fit TRBD2. The V segment lost 0 bases and the J segment 7 bases; nucleotides outside the gene matches: 1. The CDR3 has 14 amino acids. Germline CDR1 is SGHRS and CDR2 is YFSETQ. The CDR3 loop is CASSLGTSGNEQFF. Here the CDR3 DNA reads TGCGCCAGCAGCTTGGGGACTAGCGGAAATGAGCAGTTCTTC. Drawing the rest from reference TRBV5-1 and TRBJ2-1, the complete variable domain is KAGVTQTPRYLIKTRGQQVTLSCSPISGHRSVSWYQQTPGQGLQFLFEYFSETQRNKGNFPGRFSGRQFSNSRSEMNVSTLELGDSALYLCASSLGTSGNEQFFGPGTRLTVL.

Only a few counts were recorded for this clone. The rearrangement joins TRBV23-1 to TRBJ1-6; TRBD1 aligns across 7 bases. TRBV23-1 is an ORF, with its function uncertain. This CDR3 is built from 16 residues. V shed 7 bases and J 5 bases; nucleotides not matched to a gene: 11. The CDR3, as DNA: TGCGCCAGCACCCCCCGCCAGGGGGAAAATAATTCACCCCTCCACTTT. Protein sequence: CASTPRQGENNSPLHF.